A selection of T cell receptor beta chains follows, all from one sample in a study of beta chain features in type 1 diabetes. Generated by immunoSEQ multiplex PCR, the TCRdb table keeps only in-frame clones and is missing some. This table has about 330,000 clones, approximately 10% appearing once. Sequenced material: naive CD4+ T cells from blood. Receptors originate from a woman aged 25 to 39 in good health. Both conserved end residues are part of each CDR3. D genes are given only for firm matches. Clone size, where shown, is once, few, many, or a class for clones that have expanded.

j_call cdr3_length v_call d_call clone_size cdr3_nt cdr3_aa
TRBJ2-5 17 TRBV9 TRBD1 - TGTGCCAGCAGCGGGTCCCGGGACAGGGTGTACCAAGAGACCCAGTACTTC CASSGSRDRVYQETQYF
TRBJ2-3 14 TRBV6-5 - few TGTGCCAGCAGTGGTAGCGGTCTCACAGATACGCAGTATTTT CASSGSGLTDTQYF
TRBJ2-1 16 TRBV2 TRBD2 - TGTGCCAGCAGTAAGACCGCGGGAGCGGCAAACAATGAGCAGTTCTTC CASSKTAGAANNEQFF
TRBJ1-1 13 TRBV6-1 - - TGTGCCAGCAGTGGGACTTTGAACACTGAAGCTTTCTTT CASSGTLNTEAFF
TRBJ2-3 14 TRBV27 - few TGTGCCAGCAGTTTTGTCCGGGACTCAGATACGCAGTATTTT CASSFVRDSDTQYF
TRBJ2-1 13 TRBV2 TRBD2 few TGTGCCAGCGGTCTAGCGGGACCAAATGAGCAGTTCTTC CASGLAGPNEQFF
TRBJ2-6 15 TRBV30 - - TGTGCCTGGAGTGGGACTTCATCGGGGGCCAACGTCCTGACTTTC CAWSGTSSGANVLTF
TRBJ2-1 16 TRBV19 TRBD1 once TGTGCCAGTAGTCCCGAGGGACAGAGAGCCTACAATGAGCAGTTCTTC CASSPEGQRAYNEQFF
TRBJ1-5 16 TRBV7-3 - few TGTGCCAGCAGCTTAGGCAAAATACAGGTGTGTCAGCCCCAGCATTTT CASSLGKIQVCQPQHF
TRBJ2-5 13 TRBV14 - - TGTGCCAGCAGCCAAGTAGCGGAAGAGACCCAGTACTTC CASSQVAEETQYF
TRBJ1-1 16 TRBV5-1 TRBD1 - TGCGCCAGCAGCCCGGAGGGGCGGACAGGGGGCGACGAAGCTTTCTTT CASSPEGRTGGDEAFF
TRBJ2-5 13 TRBV6-4 - - TGTGCCAGCAGGGCTAGCCGACAAGAGACCCAGTACTTC CASRASRQETQYF
TRBJ1-5 15 TRBV6-5 - - TGTGCCAGCAGTTACTCCGGGGGTAGCAATCAGCCCCAGCATTTT CASSYSGGSNQPQHF
TRBJ2-1 18 TRBV18 TRBD2 few TGTGCCAGCTCACCACAAATCAGGGGACTAGCCGGTAGGAATGAGCAGTTCTTC CASSPQIRGLAGRNEQFF
TRBJ2-7 16 TRBV6-5 TRBD2 few TGTGCCAGCAGTTACTCGGGGAGCGGGAGTTGGTACGAGCAGTACTTC CASSYSGSGSWYEQYF
TRBJ1-2 14 TRBV4-3 - few TGCGCCAGCAGCCAAGGCGTCCCTCCTTTAGGCTACACCTTC CASSQGVPPLGYTF
TRBJ2-5 15 TRBV4-1 - - TGCGCCAGCAGCCAAGATGAAAGCGTACAAGAGACCCAGTACTTC CASSQDESVQETQYF
TRBJ2-1 20 TRBV4-3 - - TGCGCCAGCAGCCAAGATATTAGGGTAGCGGTTTTGAGGCCCCCCAATGAGCAGTTCTTC CASSQDIRVAVLRPPNEQFF
TRBJ2-1 14 TRBV19 TRBD1 few TGTGCCAGTAGACGGACAGGGCACTACAATGAGCAGTTCTTC CASRRTGHYNEQFF
TRBJ2-3 16 TRBV7-2 TRBD1 - TGTGCCAGCAGCTTAGGATTGGACAGGGTTTCAGATACGCAGTATTTT CASSLGLDRVSDTQYF
TRBJ1-4 16 TRBV6-6 TRBD1 - TGTGCCAGCAGAGGACAGGGGCGTAGACCTAATGAAAAACTGTTTTTT CASRGQGRRPNEKLFF
TRBJ2-5 14 TRBV5-1 TRBD1 few TGCGCCAGCAGCTCCGGGACAGGGGTAGAGACCCAGTACTTC CASSSGTGVETQYF
TRBJ2-7 15 TRBV7-2 TRBD2 few TGTGCCAGCAGATTGCGGACTAGCGGCTCCTACGAGCAGTACTTC CASRLRTSGSYEQYF
TRBJ2-7 15 TRBV4-1 TRBD2 - TGCGCCAGCAGCCAAGCTAGCGGGAGAACCTACGAGCAGTACTTC CASSQASGRTYEQYF
TRBJ2-5 15 TRBV7-9 TRBD1 few TGTGCCAGCAGCTCCGGGACAGGGTCGGCGGAGACCCAGTACTTC CASSSGTGSAETQYF
TRBJ2-1 11 TRBV19 - - TGTGCCAGTAGTGCGGACAATGAGCAGTTCTTC CASSADNEQFF
TRBJ2-1 16 TRBV28 TRBD2 - TGTGCCAGCAGTTTATCGGGACTAGCGGGGGTAAATGAGCAGTTCTTC CASSLSGLAGVNEQFF
TRBJ2-1 15 TRBV11-2 TRBD2 few TGTGCCAGCAGCCTACGGGAGGGCCTAGGAGATGAGCAGTTCTTC CASSLREGLGDEQFF
TRBJ1-1 15 TRBV30 - - TGTGCCTGGAGTGTAGGGGGGGAGGGTGACACTGAAGCTTTCTTT CAWSVGGEGDTEAFF
TRBJ2-6 20 TRBV21-1 - - TGTGCCAGCAGCAAAGAGGGGAATGGATACCTCCCCTCTGGGGCCAACGTCCTGACTTTC CASSKEGNGYLPSGANVLTF
TRBJ2-5 13 TRBV10-3 TRBD2 few TGTGCCATCAAAGCCGGGGAGGGAGAGACCCAGTACTTC CAIKAGEGETQYF
TRBJ2-4 15 TRBV7-2 - few TGTGCCAGCAGCCCAACCCAGGGGCTTAAAAACATTCAGTACTTC CASSPTQGLKNIQYF
TRBJ2-7 13 TRBV28 - few TGTGCCAGCAGTTTATTGGGCAGAAATGAGCAGTACTTC CASSLLGRNEQYF
TRBJ2-1 16 TRBV18 TRBD2 few TGTGCCAGCTCAGTTGTTCGCAGCGGGAACCACAATGAGCAGTTCTTC CASSVVRSGNHNEQFF
TRBJ2-7 13 TRBV5-4 TRBD1 - TGTGCCAGCAGCTTTCCAGGGGGCTACGAGCAGTACTTC CASSFPGGYEQYF
TRBJ2-3 15 TRBV4-3 TRBD1 - TGCGCCAGCAGCCGACAGGGGCGCGGTACAGATACGCAGTATTTT CASSRQGRGTDTQYF
TRBJ2-5 16 TRBV9 TRBD2 - TGTGCCAGCAGCGTAGGGCTAGCGGGAGGGCCGGGAGAGCAGTACTTC CASSVGLAGGPGEQYF
TRBJ2-5 14 TRBV7-2 - few TGTGCCAGCAGTTCGGGCGGGACCCAAGAGACCCAGTACTTC CASSSGGTQETQYF
TRBJ2-7 15 TRBV5-4 TRBD2 few TGTGCCAGCAGCCCTAAGACTAGCGGATCCTACGAGCAGTACTTC CASSPKTSGSYEQYF
TRBJ1-5 16 TRBV5-6 TRBD1 few TGTGCCAGCAGCCGCAGTTATGGACAGGGCAATCAGCCCCAGCATTTT CASSRSYGQGNQPQHF
TRBJ2-5 15 TRBV27 TRBD2 - TGTGCCAGCAGATCTCCGGGACTAGCGGAAAAGACCCAGTACTTC CASRSPGLAEKTQYF
TRBJ2-1 16 TRBV25-1 - - TGTGCCAGCAGTGAATCAAGAGGAGGGGGCTTGGATGAGCAGTTCTTC CASSESRGGGLDEQFF
TRBJ2-3 13 TRBV2 - - TGTGCCAGCACAGCGGAGATAACAGATACGCAGTATTTT CASTAEITDTQYF
TRBJ2-1 14 TRBV30 TRBD2 - TGTGCCTGGGGAACTAGCGGGAGAGATAATGAGCAGTTCTTC CAWGTSGRDNEQFF
TRBJ2-7 14 TRBV18 - - TGTGCCAGCTCACCGTACGAACAGGGTGACGAGCAGTACTTC CASSPYEQGDEQYF
TRBJ1-5 17 TRBV30 - few TGTGCCTGGAGCGCTAACAGGGTCCGGGGTAGCAATCAGCCCCAGCATTTT CAWSANRVRGSNQPQHF
TRBJ2-3 16 TRBV25-1 - - TGTGCCAGCAGTGATTATGACCGCCAGGGCCCAGATACGCAGTATTTT CASSDYDRQGPDTQYF
TRBJ1-2 12 TRBV6-4 TRBD1 few TGTGCCAGCAGTGAAGGGACAGGCGGCTACACCTTC CASSEGTGGYTF